Shown below are 14 T cell receptor beta chains from a single sample sequenced in a study of cytomegalovirus exposure and HLA in healthy donors. 13 Jbeta primers and 60 Vbeta primers were used for the PCR. Here immunoSEQ multiplex PCR was the method, and the copy in TCRdb shows in-frame clones only, minus some. The data hold under 200,000 clones, with roughly 68% observed a single time. Sequencing input: PBMCs. The receptors were gathered from a woman aged 30 to 39 in good health and CMV-seronegative.

The V and J genes are TRBV11-2 and TRBJ2-7; TRBD2 aligns across 9 bases. This CDR3 spans 14 amino acids. Germline values: CDR1 SGHAT, CDR2 FQNNGV. Trimming cost V 5 bases and J 4 bases; bases outside gene matches: 6. The CDR3 DNA reads as TGTGCCAGCAGCCCCTGGGCGGGGGGGTACGAGCAGTACTTC. This gives the protein CASSPWAGGYEQYF.

This clone turned up a few times. This sequence joins TRBV29-1 and TRBJ1-2, with 11 bases identical to TRBD1. The V gene's germline CDR1 is SQVTM and CDR2 ANQGSEA. CDR3 size: 15 residues. V was clipped by 4 bases and J by 0 bases; unmatched bases: 4. The CDR3 DNA follows: TGCAGCGTTGTAGGGACAGGGGGAGCTAACTATGGCTACACCTTC. Amino acids: CSVVGTGGANYGYTF.

This chain connects TRBV7-6 to TRBJ1-4; D unresolved. V was trimmed by 1 base and J by 5 bases, leaving 8 bases between them. Per the germline V gene, CDR1 is SGHVS and CDR2 is FNYEAQ. This CDR3 is 14 amino acids long. CDR3 in DNA: TGTGCCAGCAGCTTAGGATTGGAGAATGAAAAACTGTTTTTT. Translated, it gives CASSLGLENEKLFF.

The chain recombines TRBV11-3 with TRBJ2-5, with 7 bases lining up with TRBD2. The length of the CDR3 is 14 residues. V lost 1 base to trimming and J lost 5 bases; unmatched junction nucleotides: 4. Germline CDR1 is SGHNT and CDR2 is YENEEA. The CDR3 DNA sequence: TGTGCCAGCAGCTTAGGCTCCGGGAGGGAGACCCAGTACTTC. This sequence encodes CASSLGSGRETQYF.

The chain has TRBV5-1 and TRBJ2-7, with 7 bases identical to TRBD1. The CDR3 runs 13 residues. The V gene end was trimmed by 0 bases and the J gene end by 4 bases; junction bases not matched to a gene: 1. The germline CDR1 and CDR2 sequences are SGHRS and YFSETQ. This chain's CDR3 is CASSLDRGYEQYF. CDR3 bases: TGCGCCAGCAGCTTGGACAGGGGTTACGAGCAGTACTTC.

The sample holds a few counts of this clone. V is TRBV2 and J is TRBJ2-7; D unresolved. Germline V gene data show CDR1 as SNHLY and CDR2 as FYNNEI. Trimming pared 3 bases from V and 4 bases from J, leaving 16 bases between. The CDR3 sequence is 15 residues long. The CDR3 coding sequence is TGTGCCAGCAGTGACAGTGACGACACCCCATACGAGCAGTACTTC. Amino acids: CASSDSDDTPYEQYF.

V is TRBV18 and J is TRBJ1-3; D perhaps matches TRBD1 (5 bases). Germline values: CDR1 KGHSH, CDR2 LQKENI. Trimming pared 5 bases from V and 0 bases from J, leaving 14 bases between. CDR3 length: 16 residues. In DNA, the CDR3 is TGTGCCAGCTCAGCCGGGACTCCCGACTCTGGAAACACCATATATTTT. Its translation is CASSAGTPDSGNTIYF.

V is TRBV7-3 and J is TRBJ2-3; no definite D call. The germline V gene has CDR1 SGHTA and CDR2 FQGTGA. This CDR3 spans 14 amino acids. Trimming took 5 bases from V and 4 from J, leaving 13 bases between them. Here the CDR3 DNA reads TGTGCCAGCAGCCCCCAGTCCGGGTCAGATACGCAGTATTTT. Translation gives CASSPQSGSDTQYF.

This chain connects TRBV7-3 to TRBJ2-1; weak D call: TRBD1 (5 bases). This CDR3 has 15 amino acids. Germline V CDR1 and CDR2: SGHTA, FQGTGA. Trimming stripped 5 bases from V and 2 bases from J, with 13 bases between. CDR3 in DNA: TGTGCCAGCAGCGATACAGGTTCCCCCTACAATGAGCAGTTCTTC. Translation gives CASSDTGSPYNEQFF.

The chain joins TRBV7-9 to TRBJ1-5, with D possibly TRBD1 on 6 matching bases. The germline V gene has CDR1 SEHNR and CDR2 FQNEAQ (reference sequence). The CDR3 has 17 amino acids. Trimming took 1 base from V and 4 from J, leaving 17 bases between them. The CDR3: CASSLGWARGKNQPQHF. The CDR3 DNA reads TGTGCCAGCAGCTTAGGATGGGCCAGGGGAAAGAATCAGCCCCAGCATTTT. Full variable domain (rest looked up from reference TRBV7-9 and TRBJ1-5): DTGVSQNPRHKITKRGQNVTFRCDPISEHNRLYWYRQTLGQGPEFLTYFQNEAQLEKSRLLSDRFSAERPKGSFSTLEIQRTEQGDSAMYLCASSLGWARGKNQPQHFGDGTRLSIL.

This clone occurred once. The chain combines TRBV2 with TRBJ1-2; 11 nucleotides match TRBD1. J lost 8 bases, V lost 8 bases, and 7 bases had no gene match. The CDR3 runs 13 residues. Per the germline V gene, CDR1 is SNHLY and CDR2 is FYNNEI. CDR3 sequence (DNA): TGTGCCAGCCGAGGACAGGGGGCCGGGGGCTACACCTTC. It translates to CASRGQGAGGYTF.

The chain has TRBV13 and TRBJ1-5, with 7 bases lining up with TRBD1. CDR3 length: 14 amino acids. J was trimmed by 4 bases and V by 8 bases; bases with no gene match: 8. Germline loops: CDR1 PRHDT, CDR2 FYEKMQ (reference sequence). The CDR3 reads CASPAWDRNQPQHF. The CDR3 coding sequence is TGTGCCAGCCCCGCGTGGGACAGAAATCAGCCCCAGCATTTT.

This chain links TRBV2 with TRBJ2-7; a possible D gene is TRBD2 (6 bases). This CDR3 is 15 amino acids long. Germline CDR1 SNHLY, CDR2 FYNNEI. V was clipped by 7 bases and J by 2 bases, with 18 bases between them. CDR3 sequence reads: CASTEIGAGTYEQYF. CDR3 in DNA: TGTGCCAGCACCGAAATTGGGGCGGGAACCTACGAGCAGTACTTC. Full variable domain (remainder filled in from reference TRBV2 and TRBJ2-7): EPEVTQTPSHQVTQMGQEVILRCVPISNHLYFYWYRQILGQKVEFLVSFYNNEISEKSEIFDDQFSVERPDGSNFTLKIRSTKLEDSAMYFCASTEIGAGTYEQYFGPGTRLTVT.

The chain combines TRBV7-2 with TRBJ2-2; 12 nucleotides agree with TRBD2. This CDR3 contains 18 residues. With V trimmed by 5 bases and J by 7 bases, 14 bases remained unmatched. The V gene's germline CDR1 is SGHTA and CDR2 FQGNSA. CDR3 residues: CASSLPTSGRDTNGELFF. The CDR3 nucleotides are TGTGCCAGCAGCCTTCCGACTAGCGGGAGAGATACTAACGGGGAGCTGTTTTTT.